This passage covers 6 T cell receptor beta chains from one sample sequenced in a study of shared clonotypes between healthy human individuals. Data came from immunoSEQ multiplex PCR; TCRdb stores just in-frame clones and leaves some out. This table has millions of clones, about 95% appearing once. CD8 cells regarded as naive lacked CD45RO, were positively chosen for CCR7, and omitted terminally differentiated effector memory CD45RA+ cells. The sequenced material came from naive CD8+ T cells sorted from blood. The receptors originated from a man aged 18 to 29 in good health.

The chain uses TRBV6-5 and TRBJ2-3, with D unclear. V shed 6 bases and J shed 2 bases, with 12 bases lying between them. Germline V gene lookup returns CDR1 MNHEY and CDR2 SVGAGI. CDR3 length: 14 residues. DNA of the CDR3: TGTGCCAGCAGCTCCCTTTGGGACACAGATACGCAGTATTTT. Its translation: CASSSLWDTDTQYF.

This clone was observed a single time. The CDR3 nucleotides are TGCGCCAGCAGCCAGGGGCAGCTGGATGAAAAACTGTTTTTT. Residues: CASSQGQLDEKLFF. The rearrangement uses TRBV4-1 and TRBJ1-4, with D possibly matching TRBD1 (5 bases). Germline V gene lookup returns CDR1 MGHRA and CDR2 YSYEKL. This CDR3 contains 14 residues. V lost 3 bases to trimming and J lost 6 bases, with 11 bases between them.

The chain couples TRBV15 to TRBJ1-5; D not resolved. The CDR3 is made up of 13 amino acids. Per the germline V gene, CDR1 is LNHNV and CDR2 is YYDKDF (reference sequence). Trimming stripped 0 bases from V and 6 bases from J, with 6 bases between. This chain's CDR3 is CATSRDWSQPQHF. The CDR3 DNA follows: TGTGCCACCAGCAGAGATTGGAGTCAGCCCCAGCATTTT.

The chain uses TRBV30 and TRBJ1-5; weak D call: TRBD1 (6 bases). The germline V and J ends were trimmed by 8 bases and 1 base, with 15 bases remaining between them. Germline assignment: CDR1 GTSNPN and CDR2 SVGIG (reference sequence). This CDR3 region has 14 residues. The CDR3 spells CALQVGGSNQPQHF. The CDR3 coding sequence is TGTGCCCTACAAGTCGGGGGCAGCAATCAGCCCCAGCATTTT. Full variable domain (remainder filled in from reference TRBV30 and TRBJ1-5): SQTIHQWPATLVQPVGSPLSLECTVEGTSNPNLYWYRQAAGRGLQLLFYSVGIGQISSEVPQNLSASRPQDRQFILSSKKLLLSDSGFYLCALQVGGSNQPQHFGDGTRLSIL.

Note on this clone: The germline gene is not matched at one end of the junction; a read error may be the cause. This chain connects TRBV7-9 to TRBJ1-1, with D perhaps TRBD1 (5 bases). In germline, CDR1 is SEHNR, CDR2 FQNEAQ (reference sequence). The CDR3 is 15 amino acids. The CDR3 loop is CASSQDRSRGTEAFF. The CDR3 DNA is TGCGCCAGCAGCCAAGACCGATCGCGGGGGACTGAAGCTTTCTTT.

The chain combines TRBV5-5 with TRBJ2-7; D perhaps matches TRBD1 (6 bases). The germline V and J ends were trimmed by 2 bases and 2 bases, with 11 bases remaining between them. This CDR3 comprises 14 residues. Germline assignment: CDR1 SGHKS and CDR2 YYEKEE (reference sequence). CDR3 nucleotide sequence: TGTGCCAGCAGCTTACAGGGTACCACCTACGAGCAGTACTTC. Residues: CASSLQGTTYEQYF.